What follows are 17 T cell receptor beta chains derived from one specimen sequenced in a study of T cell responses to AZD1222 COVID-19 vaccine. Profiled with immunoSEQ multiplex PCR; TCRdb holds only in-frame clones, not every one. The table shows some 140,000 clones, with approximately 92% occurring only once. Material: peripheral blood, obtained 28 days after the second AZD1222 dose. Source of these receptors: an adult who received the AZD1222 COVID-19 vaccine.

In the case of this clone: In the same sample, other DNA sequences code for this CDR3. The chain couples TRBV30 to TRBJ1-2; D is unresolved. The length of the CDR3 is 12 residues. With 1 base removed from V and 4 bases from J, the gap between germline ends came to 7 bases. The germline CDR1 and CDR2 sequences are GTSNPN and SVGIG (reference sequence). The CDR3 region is CAWSGGSYGYTF. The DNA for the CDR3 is TGTGCCTGGAGTGGTGGGAGCTATGGCTACACCTTC.

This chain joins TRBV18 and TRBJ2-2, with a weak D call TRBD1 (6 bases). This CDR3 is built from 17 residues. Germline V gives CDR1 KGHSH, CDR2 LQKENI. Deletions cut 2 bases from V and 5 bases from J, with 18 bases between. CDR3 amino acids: CASSPYGGRGWTGELFF. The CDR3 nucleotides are TGTGCCAGCTCACCATATGGAGGCAGGGGCTGGACCGGGGAGCTGTTTTTT.

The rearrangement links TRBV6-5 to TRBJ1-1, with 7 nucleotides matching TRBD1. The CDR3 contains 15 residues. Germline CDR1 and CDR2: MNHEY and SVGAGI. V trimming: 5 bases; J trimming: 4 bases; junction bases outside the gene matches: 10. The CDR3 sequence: CASSLRGGGVTEAFF. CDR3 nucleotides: TGTGCCAGCAGTCTAAGAGGGGGCGGGGTCACTGAAGCTTTCTTT.

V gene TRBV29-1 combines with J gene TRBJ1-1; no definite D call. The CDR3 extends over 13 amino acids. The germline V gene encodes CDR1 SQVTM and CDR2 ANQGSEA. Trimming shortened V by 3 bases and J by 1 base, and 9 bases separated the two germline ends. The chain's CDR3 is CSVDLAPNTEAFF. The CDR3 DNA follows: TGCAGCGTTGATCTTGCCCCGAACACTGAAGCTTTCTTT. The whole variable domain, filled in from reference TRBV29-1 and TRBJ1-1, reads SAVISQKPSRDICQRGTSLTIQCQVDSQVTMMFWYRQQPGQSLTLIATANQGSEATYESGFVIDKFPISRPNLTFSTLTVSNMSPEDSSIYLCSVDLAPNTEAFFGQGTRLTVV.

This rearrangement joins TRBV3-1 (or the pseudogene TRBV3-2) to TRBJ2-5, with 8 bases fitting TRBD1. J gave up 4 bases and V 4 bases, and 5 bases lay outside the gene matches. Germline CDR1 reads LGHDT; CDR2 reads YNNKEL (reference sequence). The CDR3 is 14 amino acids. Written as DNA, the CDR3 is TGTGCCAGCAGCCGAGGAACAGGGGGAGAGACCCAGTACTTC. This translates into CASSRGTGGETQYF.

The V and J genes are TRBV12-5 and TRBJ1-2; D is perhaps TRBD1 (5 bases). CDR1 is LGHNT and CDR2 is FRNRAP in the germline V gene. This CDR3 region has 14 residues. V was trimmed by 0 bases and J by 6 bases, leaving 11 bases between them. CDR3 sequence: CASGLVTGPDGYTF. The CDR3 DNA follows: TGTGCTAGTGGTTTGGTCACGGGGCCGGATGGCTACACCTTC.

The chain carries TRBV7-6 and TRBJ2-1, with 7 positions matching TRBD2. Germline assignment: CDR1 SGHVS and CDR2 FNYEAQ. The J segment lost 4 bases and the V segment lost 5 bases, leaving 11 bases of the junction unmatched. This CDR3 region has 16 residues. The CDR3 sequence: CASSTSWGRVYNEQFF. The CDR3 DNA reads TGTGCCAGCAGCACCAGTTGGGGGAGGGTATACAATGAGCAGTTCTTC.

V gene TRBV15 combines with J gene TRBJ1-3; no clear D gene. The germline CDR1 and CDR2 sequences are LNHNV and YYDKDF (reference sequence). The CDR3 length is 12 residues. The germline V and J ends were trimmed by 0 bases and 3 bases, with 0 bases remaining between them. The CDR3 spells CATSRDGNTIYF. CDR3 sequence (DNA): TGTGCCACCAGCAGAGATGGAAACACCATATATTTT.

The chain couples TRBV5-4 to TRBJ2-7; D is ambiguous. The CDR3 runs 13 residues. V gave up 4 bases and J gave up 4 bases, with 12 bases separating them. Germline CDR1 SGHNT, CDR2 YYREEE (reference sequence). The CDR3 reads CASSRGKAYEQYV. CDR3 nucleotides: TGTGCCAGCAGCCGAGGAAAAGCTTACGAGCAGTACGTC.

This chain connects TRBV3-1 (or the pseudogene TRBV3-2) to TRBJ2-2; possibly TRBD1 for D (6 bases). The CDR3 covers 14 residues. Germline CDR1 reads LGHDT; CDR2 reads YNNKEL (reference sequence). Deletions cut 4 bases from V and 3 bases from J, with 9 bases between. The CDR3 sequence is CASSLWTDTGELFF. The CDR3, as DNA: TGTGCCAGCAGCCTCTGGACAGACACCGGGGAGCTGTTTTTT.

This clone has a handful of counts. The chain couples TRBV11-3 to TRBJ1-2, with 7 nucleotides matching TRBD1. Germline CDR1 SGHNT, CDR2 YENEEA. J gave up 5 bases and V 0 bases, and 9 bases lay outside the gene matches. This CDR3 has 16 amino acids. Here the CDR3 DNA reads TGTGCCAGCAGCTTAGAACGGACAGGCGGCTGGTATGGCTACACCTTC. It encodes CASSLERTGGWYGYTF.

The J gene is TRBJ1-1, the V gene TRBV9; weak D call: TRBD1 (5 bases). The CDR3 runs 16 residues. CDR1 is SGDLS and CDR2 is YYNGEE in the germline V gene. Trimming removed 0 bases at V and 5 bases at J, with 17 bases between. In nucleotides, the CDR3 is TGTGCCAGCAGCGTAGGTTCTTTCCTCGGGGCGACTGAAGCTTTCTTT. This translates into CASSVGSFLGATEAFF.

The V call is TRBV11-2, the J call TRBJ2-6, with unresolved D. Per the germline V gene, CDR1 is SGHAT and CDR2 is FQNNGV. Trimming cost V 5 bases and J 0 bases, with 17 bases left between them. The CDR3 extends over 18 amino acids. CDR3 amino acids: CASSPLRAYPSGANVLTF. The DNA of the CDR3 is TGTGCCAGCAGCCCCCTAAGGGCCTACCCCTCTGGGGCCAACGTCCTGACTTTC.

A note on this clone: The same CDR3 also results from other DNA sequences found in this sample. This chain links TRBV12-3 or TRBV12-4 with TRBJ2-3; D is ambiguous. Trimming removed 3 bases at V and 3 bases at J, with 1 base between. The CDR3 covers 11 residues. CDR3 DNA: TGTGCCAGCAGTTTGACAGATACGCAGTATTTT. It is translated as CASSLTDTQYF.

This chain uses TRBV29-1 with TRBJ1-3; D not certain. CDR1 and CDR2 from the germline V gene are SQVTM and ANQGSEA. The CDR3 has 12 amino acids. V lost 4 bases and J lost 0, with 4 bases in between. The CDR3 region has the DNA TGCAGCGTTGGCCTCTCTGGAAACACCATATATTTT. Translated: CSVGLSGNTIYF.

CDR3 in amino acids: CASSSLREGYTF. CDR3 nucleotide sequence: TGTGCCAGCAGCTCTCTAAGGGAAGGCTACACCTTC. V gene TRBV5-6 combines with J gene TRBJ1-2; no clear D. Trimming removed 3 bases from V and 8 bases from J, with 11 bases in between. The CDR3 contains 12 residues. In germline, CDR1 is SGHDT, CDR2 YYEEEE.

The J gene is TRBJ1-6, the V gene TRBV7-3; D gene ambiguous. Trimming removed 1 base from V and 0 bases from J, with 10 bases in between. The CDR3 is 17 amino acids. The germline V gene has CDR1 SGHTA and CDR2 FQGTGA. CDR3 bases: TGTGCCAGCAGCTTAAGACGGCCGAGCTCCTATAATTCACCCCTCCACTTT. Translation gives CASSLRRPSSYNSPLHF.